One and the same sample provided the 12 T cell receptor beta chains below, sequenced in a study of T cell responses to AZD1222 COVID-19 vaccine. Sequenced by immunoSEQ multiplex PCR; TCRdb stores in-frame clones only, minus some. The sample has under 140,000 clones; approximately 85% are singletons. Sequenced here: peripheral blood, sampled on day 0 of AZD1222 vaccination. These receptors all stem from an adult in good health.

This clone has ten or more counts. This sequence joins TRBV28 and TRBJ1-5; no definite D call. Trimming took 6 bases from V and 4 from J, leaving 13 bases between them. Germline values: CDR1 MDHEN, CDR2 SYDVKM. The CDR3 length is 14 residues. The CDR3: CASRDRARNQPQHF. CDR3 nucleotide sequence: TGTGCCAGCAGGGATAGGGCTAGAAATCAGCCCCAGCATTTT.

The chain employs TRBV6-4 and TRBJ2-2; the D is unclear. Germline-derived CDR1 and CDR2 are MRHNA and SNTAGT. The CDR3 spans 18 residues. V was cut by 2 bases and J by 3 bases, with 19 bases left in between. CDR3 region: CASSDRLKLGADTGELFF. The DNA for the CDR3 is TGTGCCAGCAGTGACCGCTTAAAATTGGGCGCTGACACCGGGGAGCTGTTTTTT.

The gene calls are TRBV7-2 and TRBJ2-5; either TRBD1 or TRBD2 may fit D (5 bases each). Germline V gene sequence: CDR1 SGHTA, CDR2 FQGNSA. The CDR3 runs 18 residues. Trimming took 3 bases from V and 4 from J, leaving 24 bases between them. DNA for the CDR3: TGTGCCAGCAGCTTCTGGGGCGGAGGTGGGCGGTCGGCAGAGACCCAGTACTTC. Protein product: CASSFWGGGGRSAETQYF.

This clone was seen only a few times. This chain connects TRBV6-4 to TRBJ2-3, with TRBD2 matching over 13 bases. Losses at the gene ends were 8 bases for V and 1 base for J; bases not matched to a gene: 0. CDR3 length equals 14 residues. Germline lookup yields CDR1 MRHNA and CDR2 SNTAGT. This CDR3 is CASGTSGGTDTQYF. CDR3 sequence (DNA): TGTGCCAGCGGGACTAGCGGGGGCACAGATACGCAGTATTTT.

The rearrangement links TRBV18 to TRBJ2-7; possibly TRBD2 for D (6 bases). V dropped 0 bases and J dropped 6 bases, with 15 bases sitting between them. The CDR3 extends over 15 amino acids. The germline gives CDR1 KGHSH, CDR2 LQKENI. The CDR3 sequence: CASSPPGRAEGEQYF. CDR3 DNA sequence: TGTGCCAGCTCACCACCGGGAAGGGCGGAGGGCGAGCAGTACTTC.

This clone appeared once. The rearrangement uses TRBV28 and TRBJ1-5; D is perhaps TRBD1 (6 bases). Germline V gene sequence: CDR1 MDHEN, CDR2 SYDVKM. This CDR3 spans 14 amino acids. V was pared by 11 bases and J by 7 bases, with 21 bases between. The CDR3 is CAGSTRGGEQPQHF. The DNA for the CDR3 is TGTGCCGGAAGCACCAGGGGTGGCGAACAGCCCCAGCATTTT.

The V gene is TRBV28, the J gene TRBJ1-5; D call uncertain. The V end lost 4 bases, the J end lost 4 bases, and 5 bases lay between the germline ends. CDR3 length: 12 amino acids. Germline-derived CDR1 and CDR2 are MDHEN and SYDVKM. The CDR3 nucleotides are TGTGCCAGCAGTTCCAATAATCAGCCCCAGCATTTT. This gives the protein CASSSNNQPQHF.

This chain joins TRBV5-6 and TRBJ2-7; the D gene is possibly TRBD1 (6 bases). CDR3 length: 12 amino acids. Germline assignment: CDR1 SGHDT and CDR2 YYEEEE. V was trimmed by 4 bases and J by 5 bases, leaving 10 bases between them. CDR3 loop: CASSPDSDEQYF. CDR3 sequence (DNA): TGTGCCAGCAGCCCGGACAGCGACGAGCAGTACTTC.

The chain carries TRBV18 and TRBJ2-7, with 10 bases lining up with TRBD1. The CDR3 is 13 amino acids. Per the germline V gene, CDR1 is KGHSH and CDR2 is LQKENI. Losses at the gene ends were 4 bases for V and 6 bases for J; bases not matched to a gene: 3. The CDR3 sequence: CASSLRTGGEQYF. The CDR3 DNA sequence: TGTGCCAGCTCACTACGGACAGGGGGCGAGCAGTACTTC.

The V gene is TRBV7-2, the J gene TRBJ2-7, with TRBD2 identical over 7 bases. This CDR3 region has 14 residues. Germline assignment: CDR1 SGHTA and CDR2 FQGNSA. Trimming cost V 1 base and J 0 bases; bases outside gene matches: 0. CDR3 region: CASSLGDYSYEQYF. The DNA of the CDR3 is TGTGCCAGCAGCTTAGGGGACTACTCCTACGAGCAGTACTTC.

This clone was seen just once. CDR3: CASSSPPGQGYNEQFF. CDR3 nucleotide sequence: TGCGCCAGCAGCTCACCTCCGGGACAGGGGTACAATGAGCAGTTCTTC. The chain employs TRBV5-1 and TRBJ2-1, with 10 bases lining up with TRBD1. CDR3 length: 16 amino acids. Per germline, CDR1 SGHRS and CDR2 YFSETQ. Germline trimming cut 3 bases from V and 4 bases from J; bases unmatched to any gene: 7. The variable domain in full, with the rest retrieved from reference TRBV5-1 and TRBJ2-1, is KAGVTQTPRYLIKTRGQQVTLSCSPISGHRSVSWYQQTPGQGLQFLFEYFSETQRNKGNFPGRFSGRQFSNSRSEMNVSTLELGDSALYLCASSSPPGQGYNEQFFGPGTRLTVL.

This clone was seen more than once but under ten times. The chain combines TRBV19 with TRBJ1-1, with D perhaps matching TRBD1 (6 bases). The germline V and J ends were trimmed by 7 bases and 1 base, with 13 bases remaining between them. Per the germline V gene, CDR1 is LNHDA and CDR2 is SQIVND (reference sequence). This CDR3 contains 14 residues. The CDR3 nucleotides read TGTGCCAGTAAGTTCTCAGGGGCGAACACTGAAGCTTTCTTT. Protein product: CASKFSGANTEAFF.